This TCR beta chain was recovered during a study of molecular identifiers for immune sequencing clone quantification. Naive CD8 T cells were FACS-sorted by CD8+CD4-CCR7+CD45RA+ markers. Whole-study findings and limits: One million naive cells reportedly did not prevent detection of spiked Jurkat TCR RNA from one cell.

This clonotype was counted ten times or more. The target antigen is unknown. The V end was cut by 7 bases, the J end by 0 bases, with 6 bases between. The CDR3 totals 12 residues. Germline loops: CDR1 ENHRY, CDR2 SYGVKD. TCRdb fed the PCR reads into MiXCR, producing one record per CDR3 protein. The table has about 640,000 distinct CDR3 sequences, approximately 20% seen once. The chain uses TRBV10-3 and TRBJ2-5, with D perhaps TRBD2 (5 bases). Sequenced: naive CD8+ T cells from blood, with Jurkat cell RNA spiked in. Subset in this sample: FACS-sorted CD8+CD4-CCR7+CD45RA+ naive T cells. The TCR comes from a human donor in good health. Some libraries in this study had Jurkat cell RNA spiked in. The CDR3 coding sequence is TGTGCCATCAAGGAGGACCAAGAGACCCAGTACTTC. It yields the protein CAIKEDQETQYF.